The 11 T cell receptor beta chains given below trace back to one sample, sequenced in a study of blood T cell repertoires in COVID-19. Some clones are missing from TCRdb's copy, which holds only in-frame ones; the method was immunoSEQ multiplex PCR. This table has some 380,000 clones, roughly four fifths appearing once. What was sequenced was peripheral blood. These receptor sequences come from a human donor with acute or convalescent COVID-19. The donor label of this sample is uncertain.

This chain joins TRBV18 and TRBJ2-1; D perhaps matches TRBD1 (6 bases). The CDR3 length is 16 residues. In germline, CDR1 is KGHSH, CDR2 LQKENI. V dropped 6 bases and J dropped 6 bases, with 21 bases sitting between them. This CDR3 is CASSLLPTGPSNEQFF. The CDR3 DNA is TGTGCCAGCTCTTTACTACCGACAGGCCCCAGCAATGAGCAGTTCTTC.

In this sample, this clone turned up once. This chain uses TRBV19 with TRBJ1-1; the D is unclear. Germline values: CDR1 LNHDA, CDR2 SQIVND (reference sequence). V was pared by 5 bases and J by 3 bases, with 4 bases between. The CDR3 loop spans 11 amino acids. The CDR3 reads CASSLYTEAFF. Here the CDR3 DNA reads TGTGCCAGTAGTTTATACACTGAAGCTTTCTTT.

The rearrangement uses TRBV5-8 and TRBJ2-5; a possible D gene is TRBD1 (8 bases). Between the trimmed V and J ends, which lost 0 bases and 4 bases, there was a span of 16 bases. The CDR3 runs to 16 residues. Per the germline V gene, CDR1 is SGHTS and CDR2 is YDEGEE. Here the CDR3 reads CASSLGMTGEGETQYF. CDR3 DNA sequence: TGTGCCAGCAGCTTGGGGATGACAGGGGAGGGAGAGACCCAGTACTTC.

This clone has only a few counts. The chain's CDR3 is CASTRHTEAFF. The CDR3 coding sequence is TGTGCCAGTACTAGGCACACTGAAGCTTTCTTT. The chain joins TRBV28 to TRBJ1-1; D is unclear. The CDR3 has 11 residues. The ends were cut back, 9 bases at V and 3 bases at J, with 8 bases in the middle. The germline gives CDR1 MDHEN, CDR2 SYDVKM.

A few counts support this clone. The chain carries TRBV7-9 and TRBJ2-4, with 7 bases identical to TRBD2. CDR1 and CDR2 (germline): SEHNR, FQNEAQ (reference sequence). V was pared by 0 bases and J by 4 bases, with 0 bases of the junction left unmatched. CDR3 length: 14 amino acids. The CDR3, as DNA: TGTGCCAGCAGCTTAGCGGGAGGGAAAAACATTCAGTACTTC. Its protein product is CASSLAGGKNIQYF. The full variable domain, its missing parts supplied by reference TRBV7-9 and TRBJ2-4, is DTGVSQNPRHKITKRGQNVTFRCDPISEHNRLYWYRQTLGQGPEFLTYFQNEAQLEKSRLLSDRFSAERPKGSFSTLEIQRTEQGDSAMYLCASSLAGGKNIQYFGAGTRLSVL.

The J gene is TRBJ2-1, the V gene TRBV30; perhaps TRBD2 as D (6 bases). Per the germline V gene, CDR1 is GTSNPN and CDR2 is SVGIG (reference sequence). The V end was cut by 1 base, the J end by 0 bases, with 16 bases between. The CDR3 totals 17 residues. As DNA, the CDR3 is TGTGCCTGGAGTGGGTATGGGGGGATCAACTCCTACAATGAGCAGTTCTTC. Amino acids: CAWSGYGGINSYNEQFF.

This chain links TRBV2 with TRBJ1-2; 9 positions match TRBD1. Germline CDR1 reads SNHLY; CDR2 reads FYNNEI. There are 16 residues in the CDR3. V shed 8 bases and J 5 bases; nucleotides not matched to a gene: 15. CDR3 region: CASQFDRDRANYGYTF. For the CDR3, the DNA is TGTGCCAGCCAGTTCGACCGGGACAGGGCGAATTATGGCTACACCTTC. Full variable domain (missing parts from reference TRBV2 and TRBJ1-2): EPEVTQTPSHQVTQMGQEVILRCVPISNHLYFYWYRQILGQKVEFLVSFYNNEISEKSEIFDDQFSVERPDGSNFTLKIRSTKLEDSAMYFCASQFDRDRANYGYTFGSGTRLTVV.

The CDR3 DNA is TGTGCCAGCAGTCCTCAGGGGTGGAGAGCAGATACGCAGTATTTT. Protein sequence: CASSPQGWRADTQYF. V and J are TRBV6-5 and TRBJ2-3; D is perhaps TRBD1 (6 bases). CDR3 length: 15 amino acids. The V gene's germline CDR1 is MNHEY and CDR2 SVGAGI. Trimming cost V 5 bases and J 4 bases, with 16 bases left between them.

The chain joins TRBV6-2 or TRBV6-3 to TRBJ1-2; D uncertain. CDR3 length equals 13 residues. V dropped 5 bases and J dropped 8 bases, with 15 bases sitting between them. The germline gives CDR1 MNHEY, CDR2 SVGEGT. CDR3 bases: TGTGCCAGCAGTCAGGTCCCTTCACAGGGCTACACCTTC. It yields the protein CASSQVPSQGYTF.

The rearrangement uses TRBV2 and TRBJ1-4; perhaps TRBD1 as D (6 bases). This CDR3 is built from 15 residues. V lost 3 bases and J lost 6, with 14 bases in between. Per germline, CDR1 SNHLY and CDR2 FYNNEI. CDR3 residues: CASSDRGRGDEKLFF. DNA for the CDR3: TGTGCCAGCAGTGATAGGGGCAGGGGTGATGAAAAACTGTTTTTT.

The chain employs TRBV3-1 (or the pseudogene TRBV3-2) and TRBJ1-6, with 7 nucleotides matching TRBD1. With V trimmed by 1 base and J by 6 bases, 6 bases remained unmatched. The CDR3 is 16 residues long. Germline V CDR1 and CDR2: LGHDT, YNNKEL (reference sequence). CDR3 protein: CASSQARGRINSPLHF. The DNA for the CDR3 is TGTGCCAGCAGCCAAGCGAGGGGGCGGATTAATTCACCCCTCCACTTT.